This record concerns one T cell receptor (beta chain) sequence. The germline gives CDR1 MDHEN, CDR2 SYDVKM. CDR3 length: 12 residues. V lost 2 bases to trimming and J lost 9 bases; unmatched junction nucleotides: 1. In the study's own analysis: The authors estimated nucleated cell counts from reference gene primer amplification. Assay: immunoSEQ multiplex PCR; the TCRdb copy retains only in-frame clones and omits some. The V and J calls and clone size are taken from that table; D and trimming were inferred from the DNA. Found here are under 300,000 clones, 85% to 90% of them singletons; the top ten hold about 1.5%. Adults between roughly 18 and 95 years of age took part from 24 US areas. This record belongs to a study of blood T cell repertoires in COVID-19. Overall study context: Italy, Spain and the United States were the sources of the convalescent and acute COVID-19 samples.

The chain is built from TRBV28 and TRBJ2-1, with 7 bases aligning to TRBD2. Sequencing was carried out using PBMCs or T cells enriched from blood (not recorded which). The TCR was taken from a woman aged 45-60 years who had recovered from COVID-19. The CDR3 spells CASSLRTSEQFF. CDR3 DNA sequence: TGTGCCAGCAGTTTAAGGACTAGTGAGCAGTTCTTC. The full variable domain, with the rest looked up from reference TRBV28 and TRBJ2-1, is DVKVTQSSRYLVKRTGEKVFLECVQDMDHENMFWYRQDPGLGLRLIYFSYDVKMKEKGDIPEGYSVSREKKERFSLILESASTNQTSMYLCASSLRTSEQFFGPGTRLTVL.